Here is one T cell receptor (beta chain) with its context. Its specificity is not known. This specimen belongs to a study of cytomegalovirus exposure and HLA in healthy donors. Overall study findings and caveats: In a later analysis, common viral pathogens appeared linked to several of the most significant clusters.

13 Jbeta primers and 60 Vbeta primers were used for the PCR. The table came from immunoSEQ multiplex PCR; TCRdb's copy has only in-frame clones and leaves some out. The sample carries some 160,000 clones, approximately 80% recorded once. Trimming stripped 7 bases from V and 1 base from J, with 9 bases between. This CDR3 contains 13 residues. Per germline, CDR1 SGHNT and CDR2 YYREEE (reference sequence). Input material: PBMCs. This sequence originates from a boy aged 2-15 years in good health and CMV-seronegative. The rearrangement joins TRBV5-4 to TRBJ1-3; D unresolved. CDR3 coding DNA: TGTGCCAGCCGCACGGAGTCTGGAAACACCATATATTTT. Encoded protein: CASRTESGNTIYF. Full variable domain (remainder filled in from reference TRBV5-4 and TRBJ1-3): ETGVTQSPTHLIKTRGQQVTLRCSSQSGHNTVSWYQQALGQGPQFIFQYYREEENGRGNFPPRFSGLQFPNYSSELNVNALELDDSALYLCASRTESGNTIYFGEGSWLTVV.